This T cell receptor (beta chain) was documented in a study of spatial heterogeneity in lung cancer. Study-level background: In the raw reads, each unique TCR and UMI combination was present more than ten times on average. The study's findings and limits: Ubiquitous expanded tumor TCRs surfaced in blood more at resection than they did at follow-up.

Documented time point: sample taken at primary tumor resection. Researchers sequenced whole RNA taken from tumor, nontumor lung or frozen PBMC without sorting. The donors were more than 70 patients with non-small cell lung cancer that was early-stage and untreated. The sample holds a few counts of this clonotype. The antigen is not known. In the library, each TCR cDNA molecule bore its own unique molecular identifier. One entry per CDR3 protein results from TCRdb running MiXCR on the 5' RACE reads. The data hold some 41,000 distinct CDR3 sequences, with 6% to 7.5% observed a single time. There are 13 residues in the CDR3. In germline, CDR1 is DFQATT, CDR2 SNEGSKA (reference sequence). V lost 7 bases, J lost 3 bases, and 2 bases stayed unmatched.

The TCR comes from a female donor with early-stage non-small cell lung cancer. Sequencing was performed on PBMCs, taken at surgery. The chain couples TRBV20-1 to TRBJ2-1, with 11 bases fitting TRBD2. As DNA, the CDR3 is TGCAGTGTCACTAGCGGGGGCTACAATGAGCAGTTCTTC. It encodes CSVTSGGYNEQFF.